This T cell receptor beta chain was retrieved from a study of cytomegalovirus exposure and HLA in healthy donors. Regarding the study as a whole: As was reported, the classifier diagnosed cytomegalovirus status with high specificity and sensitivity. Among immune exposure information, only CMV serostatus was available.

The PCR ran on 60 Vbeta and 13 Jbeta primers. Profiling relied on immunoSEQ multiplex PCR, and the TCRdb table lists in-frame clones only, not all of them. This repertoire shows about 180,000 clones, roughly 80% found once; its top ten account for approximately 0.55%. The germline CDR1 and CDR2 sequences are SGHTA and FQGNSA. The CDR3 is 14 residues long. Trimming removed 6 bases at V and 0 bases at J, with 9 bases between. This clone was seen once. Its antigen is as yet unknown. Specimen: PBMCs. This chain uses TRBV7-2 with TRBJ1-3; no firm D call. This clonotype was obtained from a woman between 50 and 59 years old in good health and CMV-seronegative. The CDR3 loop reads CASSRVGSGNTIYF. The CDR3 coding sequence is TGTGCCAGCAGTCGAGTTGGCTCTGGAAACACCATATATTTT. The full variable domain, completed using reference TRBV7-2 and TRBJ1-3, is GAGVSQSPSNKVTEKGKDVELRCDPISGHTALYWYRQSLGQGLEFLIYFQGNSAPDKSGLPSDRFSAERTGGSVSTLTIQRTQQEDSAVYLCASSRVGSGNTIYFGEGSWLTVV.